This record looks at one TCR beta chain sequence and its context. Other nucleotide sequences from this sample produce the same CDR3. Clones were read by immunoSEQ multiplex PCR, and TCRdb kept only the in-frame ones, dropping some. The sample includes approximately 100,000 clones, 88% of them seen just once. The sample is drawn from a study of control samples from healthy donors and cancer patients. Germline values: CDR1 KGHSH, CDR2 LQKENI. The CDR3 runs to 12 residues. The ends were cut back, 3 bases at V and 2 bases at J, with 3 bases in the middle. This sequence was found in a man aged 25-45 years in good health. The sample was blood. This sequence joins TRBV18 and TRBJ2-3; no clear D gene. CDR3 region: CASSPNTDTQYF. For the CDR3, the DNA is TGTGCCAGCTCACCCAACACAGATACGCAGTATTTT. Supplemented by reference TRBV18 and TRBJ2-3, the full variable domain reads NAGVMQNPRHLVRRRGQEARLRCSPMKGHSHVYWYRQLPEEGLKFMVYLQKENIIDESGMPKERFSAEFPKEGPSILRIQQVVRGDSAAYFCASSPNTDTQYFGPGTRLTVL.